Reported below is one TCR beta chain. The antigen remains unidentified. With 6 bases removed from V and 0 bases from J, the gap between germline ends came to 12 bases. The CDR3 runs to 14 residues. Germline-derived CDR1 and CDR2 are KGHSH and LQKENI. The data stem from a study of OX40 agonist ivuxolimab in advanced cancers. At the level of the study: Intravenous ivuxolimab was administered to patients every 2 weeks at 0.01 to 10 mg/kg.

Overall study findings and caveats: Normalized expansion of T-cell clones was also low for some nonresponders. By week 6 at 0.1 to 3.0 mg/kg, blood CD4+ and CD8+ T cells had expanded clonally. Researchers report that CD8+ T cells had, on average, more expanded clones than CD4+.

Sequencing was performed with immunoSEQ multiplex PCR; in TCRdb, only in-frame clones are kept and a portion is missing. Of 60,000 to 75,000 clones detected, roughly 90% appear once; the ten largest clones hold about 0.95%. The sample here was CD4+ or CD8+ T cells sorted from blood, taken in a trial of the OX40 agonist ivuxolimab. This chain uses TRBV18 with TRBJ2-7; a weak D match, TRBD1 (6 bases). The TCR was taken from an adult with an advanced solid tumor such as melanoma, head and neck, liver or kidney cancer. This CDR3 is CASSRGTFSYEQYF. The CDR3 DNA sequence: TGTGCCAGCTCCAGAGGGACATTCTCCTACGAGCAGTACTTC.